This entry features one T cell receptor beta chain sequence. In its sample, this clonotype was seen a few times. Its recognized antigen is unknown. No clone much larger than this one lies a single base away; base qualities are absent. Library preparation employed 5' RACE. TCRdb records Illumina HiSeq 2500 as the sequencer. A second roughly 7 to 11 cycle PCR used a sample-barcoded 5' primer and a J-beta primer mix. Each TCR beta cDNA molecule received a unique molecular identifier from a template-switch 5' adaptor carrying 12 random nucleotides. At least 2.5 million CDR3-containing paired-end reads were obtained from each sample. First-strand cDNA was synthesized from all RNA with the Mint cDNA synthesis kit, primed by a TRBC-specific oligonucleotide. Following uracil-DNA glycosylase treatment, a first 18-cycle PCR with universal primers M1SS and BC2_uni_R was performed on all cDNA. The source study handled its data this way. Each sample was normalized by randomly selecting 1 million high-quality reads, each carrying a distinct molecular identifier. Instead of being binned into consensus sequences, reads that shared molecular identifiers were thrown out. CDR3 identification, clonotype clustering and error correction used MiTCR with a Q25 quality threshold and the strictest error-elimination algorithm. A nonparametric unseen species model with Euler transformation was used to estimate lower-bound total TCR beta diversity. TCRdb handled the public reads itself, with Q25 trimming in fastp and clone calling in MiXCR, and kept productive beta chains. Each CDR3 protein appears once, grouped with its most common genes and DNA. V and J calls and clone size were set by TCRdb, not the authors. In this sample the table shows 700,000 to 850,000 distinct CDR3 sequences, around 36% of which occur a single time. The top ten clonotypes cover about an eighth of the sample.

V loses 5 bases of germline sequence and J loses 6 bases, and the interval between the two ends is 19 bases. The CDR3 runs 15 residues from the cysteine to the phenylalanine. Only CDR3 DNA remains: 45 bases, in frame from the first base. The data were obtained in a study of blood T cells in healthy people across ages (dated by TCRdb to the mid-2010s). About the investigation overall: In model experiments, template switching captured roughly one uniquely barcoded TCR beta cDNA molecule for every two T cells. The study measured age-related changes in TCR beta repertoire diversity using deep sequencing normalized with unique cDNA molecular identifiers. Four age groups were formed from the donors: young (average roughly 15 years), middle-aged (approximately 40), aged (over 55) and long-lived (about 80). To avoid experimental bias, donors of different ages were spread randomly across the sequencing lanes. For two donors (one aged 18 to 30 and one aged 80 or older), the study analyzed two additional independent replicas of 1 million unique cDNA reads from the same blood draw.

On the study overall, not on this receptor specifically: As age increased, observed TCR beta diversity per million T cells dropped in a roughly linear way, and a significant reduction was already evident by age approximately 40. Observed TCR beta diversity correlated strongly with the percentage of naive T cells measured by flow cytometry. Because donor CMV infection status was unknown, age-related changes in expanded clonotypes were potentially confounded. Conclusive comparison of naive and antigen-experienced compartments was prevented by the profiling of bulk unsorted PBMCs. Compared with the aged group, the long-lived group had more naive CD4+ T cells, fewer expanded clones and increased TCR diversity, a pattern suggesting age selection. Estimates of total diversity based on one million sequenced T cells were regarded as lower bounds and as underestimates.

The roughly 39 donors, aged 6 to 90 years, were systemically healthy Caucasian individuals from Russia. Each donor gave about 9.7 milliliters of peripheral blood, drawn into EDTA-treated Vacutainer tubes. Ficoll-Paque density-gradient centrifugation was used to isolate PBMCs, with at least 7 million per sample. Total RNA was extracted from PBMCs with Trizol reagent, with at least 5 micrograms obtained per sample. Naive CD45RAhigh/CD27high T cell percentages were measured by flow cytometry on a PBMC aliquot from every donor. The sample consisted of blood. Here the chain combines TRBV12-3 or TRBV12-4 and TRBJ1-1; TRBD1 is a possible D gene, resting on 5 matching bases. The sequence derives from a man between 18 and 35 years old in good health. The CDR3 reads as follows: CASSGMGRVGAEAFF. The DNA reads TGTGCCAGCAGTGGAATGGGGCGCGTAGGAGCTGAAGCTTTCTTT.